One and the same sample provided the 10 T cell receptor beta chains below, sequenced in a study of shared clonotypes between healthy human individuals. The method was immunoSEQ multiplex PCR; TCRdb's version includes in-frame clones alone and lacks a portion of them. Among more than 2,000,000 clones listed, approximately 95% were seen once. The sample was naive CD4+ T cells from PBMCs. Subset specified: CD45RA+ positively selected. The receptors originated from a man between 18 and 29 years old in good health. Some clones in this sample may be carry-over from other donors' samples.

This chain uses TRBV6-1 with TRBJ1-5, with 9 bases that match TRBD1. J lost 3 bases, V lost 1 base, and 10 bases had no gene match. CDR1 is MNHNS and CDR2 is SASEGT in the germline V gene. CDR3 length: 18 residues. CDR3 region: CASSEVRPGQGFNQPQHF. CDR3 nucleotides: TGTGCCAGCAGTGAAGTACGTCCGGGACAGGGATTCAATCAGCCCCAGCATTTT.

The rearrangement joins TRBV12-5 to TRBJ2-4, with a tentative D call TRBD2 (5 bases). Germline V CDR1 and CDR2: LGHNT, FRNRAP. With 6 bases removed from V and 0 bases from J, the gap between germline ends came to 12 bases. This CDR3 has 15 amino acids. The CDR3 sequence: CASGLTAVAKNIQYF. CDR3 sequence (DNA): TGTGCTAGTGGCCTTACAGCGGTAGCCAAAAACATTCAGTACTTC.

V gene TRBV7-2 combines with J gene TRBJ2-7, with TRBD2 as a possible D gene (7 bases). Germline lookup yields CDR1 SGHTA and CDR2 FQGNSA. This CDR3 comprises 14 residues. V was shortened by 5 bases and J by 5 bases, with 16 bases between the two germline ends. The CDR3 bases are TGTGCCAGCAGCCCTGGGGGGGCTCTTCACGAGCAGTACTTC. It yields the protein CASSPGGALHEQYF. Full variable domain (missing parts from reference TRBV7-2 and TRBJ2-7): GAGVSQSPSNKVTEKGKDVELRCDPISGHTALYWYRQSLGQGLEFLIYFQGNSAPDKSGLPSDRFSAERTGGSVSTLTIQRTQQEDSAVYLCASSPGGALHEQYFGPGTRLTVT.

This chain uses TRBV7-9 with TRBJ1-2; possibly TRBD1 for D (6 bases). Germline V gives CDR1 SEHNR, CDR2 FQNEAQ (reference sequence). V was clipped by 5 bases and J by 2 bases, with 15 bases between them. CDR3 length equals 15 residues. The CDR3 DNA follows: TGTGCCAGCAGCCGAGACAGGAGATCGAACTATGGCTACACCTTC. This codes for CASSRDRRSNYGYTF.

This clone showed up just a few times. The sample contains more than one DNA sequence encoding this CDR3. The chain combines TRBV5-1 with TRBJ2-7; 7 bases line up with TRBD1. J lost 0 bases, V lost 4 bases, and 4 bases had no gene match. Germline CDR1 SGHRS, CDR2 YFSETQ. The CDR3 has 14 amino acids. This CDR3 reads CASSPDRASYEQYF. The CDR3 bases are TGCGCCAGCAGCCCAGACAGGGCCTCCTACGAGCAGTACTTC.

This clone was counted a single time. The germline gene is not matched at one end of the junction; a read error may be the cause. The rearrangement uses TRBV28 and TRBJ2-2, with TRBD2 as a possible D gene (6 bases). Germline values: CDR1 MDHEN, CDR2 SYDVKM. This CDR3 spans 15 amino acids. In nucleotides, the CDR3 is TGTGCCACCAGTTTAAGGGACTTGAACACCGGGGAGCTGTTTTTT. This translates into CATSLRDLNTGELFF.

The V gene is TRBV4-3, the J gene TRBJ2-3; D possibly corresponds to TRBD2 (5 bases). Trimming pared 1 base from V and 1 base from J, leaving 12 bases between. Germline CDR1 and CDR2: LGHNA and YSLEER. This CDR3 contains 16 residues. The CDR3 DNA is TGCGCCAGCAGCCAAGGAGTAGGGCGGGGCACAGATACGCAGTATTTT. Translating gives CASSQGVGRGTDTQYF.

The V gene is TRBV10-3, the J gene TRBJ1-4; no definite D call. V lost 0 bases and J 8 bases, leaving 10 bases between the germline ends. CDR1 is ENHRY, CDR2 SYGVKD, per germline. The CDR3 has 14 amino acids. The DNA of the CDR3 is TGTGCCATCAGTGAGTCGGGGTTAAAGGAAAAACTGTTTTTT. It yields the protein CAISESGLKEKLFF.

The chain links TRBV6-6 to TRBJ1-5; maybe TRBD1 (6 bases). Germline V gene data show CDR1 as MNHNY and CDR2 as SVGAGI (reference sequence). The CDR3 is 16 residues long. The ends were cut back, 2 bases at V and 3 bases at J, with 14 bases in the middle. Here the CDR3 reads CASSYALAGVNQPQHF. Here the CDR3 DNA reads TGTGCCAGCAGTTACGCATTGGCAGGGGTCAATCAGCCCCAGCATTTT.

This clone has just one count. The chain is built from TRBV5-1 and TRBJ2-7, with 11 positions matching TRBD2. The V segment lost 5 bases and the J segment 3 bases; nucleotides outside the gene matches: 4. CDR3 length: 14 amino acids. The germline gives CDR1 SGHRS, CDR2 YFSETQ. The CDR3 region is CASRGTSGIYEQYF. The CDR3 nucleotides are TGCGCCAGCAGGGGGACTAGCGGAATCTACGAGCAGTACTTC. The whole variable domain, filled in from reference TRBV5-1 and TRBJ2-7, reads KAGVTQTPRYLIKTRGQQVTLSCSPISGHRSVSWYQQTPGQGLQFLFEYFSETQRNKGNFPGRFSGRQFSNSRSEMNVSTLELGDSALYLCASRGTSGIYEQYFGPGTRLTVT.